This TCR beta chain comes out of a study of CD8 T cells in Susac syndrome. V was pared by 7 bases and J by 5 bases, with 20 bases between. Germline lookup yields CDR1 MNHEY and CDR2 SMNVEV (reference sequence). The CDR3 loop spans 15 amino acids. Random hexamers were used to reverse transcribe an amount of roughly 0.5 to 1 ug RNA. One entry per CDR3 protein results from TCRdb running MiXCR on the immunoSEQ multiplex PCR reads. The repertoire holds 160,000 or so distinct CDR3 sequences, with approximately 94% as singletons. Sequencing of TCR beta drew on CD8+ and CD4+ T cells from blood. Treatment-naive patients with stable or active relapsing-remitting disease were the multiple sclerosis controls.

Sample: CD8+ T cells from PBMCs. The chain links TRBV27 to TRBJ1-1, with D unclear. This clonotype originated in a human donor with multiple sclerosis. DNA of the CDR3: TGTGCCAGCATCCCACGAGTGGGTAAAACAACTGAAGCTTTCTTT. Encoded protein: CASIPRVGKTTEAFF.